The 12 T cell receptor beta chains given below trace back to one sample, sequenced in a study of neurological immune-mediated disorders. Each CDR3 protein is one row after TCRdb ran MiXCR on the 5' RACE reads. The sample holds over 60,000 distinct CDR3 sequences; about 5.1% are singletons and the top ten take 2.2%. Sequencing was carried out using PBMCs. The receptors stem from a woman between 65 and 79 years old with multiple sclerosis.

This clonotype came up many times. The rearrangement joins TRBV20-1 to TRBJ2-3; 9 nucleotides align to TRBD2. This CDR3 has 15 residues. CDR1 and CDR2 from the germline V gene are DFQATT and SNEGSKA (reference sequence). V dropped 3 bases and J dropped 5; count of bases not matched to a gene: 9. CDR3 amino acids: CSARTRGRARDTQYF. The CDR3 DNA sequence: TGCAGTGCTAGGACCCGCGGGAGGGCCAGAGATACGCAGTATTTT.

As for this clonotype: Just one base apart from a much larger clone, this may be a read error. V gene TRBV24-1 combines with J gene TRBJ2-3; D is uncertain. The germline CDR1 and CDR2 sequences are KGHDR and SFDVKD. Trimming shortened V by 3 bases and J by 1 base, and 13 bases separated the two germline ends. The CDR3 is 16 residues long. The chain's CDR3 is CATSDPTLTGTDTQYF. As DNA, the CDR3 is TGTGCCACCAGTGATCCGACTCTAACGGGCACAGATACGCAGTATTTT.

The J gene is TRBJ2-7, the V gene TRBV7-2; tentative D call: TRBD1 (5 bases). Deletions cut 5 bases from V and 4 bases from J, with 12 bases between. Germline lookup yields CDR1 SGHTA and CDR2 FQGNSA. This CDR3 is built from 13 residues. CDR3 in DNA: TGTGCCAGCAGCACCCGACAGATATACGAGCAGTACTTC. This codes for CASSTRQIYEQYF.

This clonotype was seen at least ten times. The J gene is TRBJ2-1, the V gene TRBV28, with TRBD2 as a possible D gene (7 bases). The CDR3 loop spans 14 amino acids. With 5 bases removed from V and 7 bases from J, the gap between germline ends came to 15 bases. Germline V gene lookup returns CDR1 MDHEN and CDR2 SYDVKM. CDR3 DNA sequence: TGTGCCAGCAGTCCCGGGGGGCGGGAGAATGAGCAGTTCTTC. Its translation is CASSPGGRENEQFF. Variable domain in full (rest from reference TRBV28 and TRBJ2-1): DVKVTQSSRYLVKRTGEKVFLECVQDMDHENMFWYRQDPGLGLRLIYFSYDVKMKEKGDIPEGYSVSREKKERFSLILESASTNQTSMYLCASSPGGRENEQFFGPGTRLTVL.

This clonotype has ten or more counts. The chain is built from TRBV12-3 or TRBV12-4 and TRBJ2-1; a possible D gene is TRBD1 (5 bases). V was clipped by 5 bases and J by 4 bases, with 9 bases between them. The CDR3 contains 13 residues. CDR3 protein: CASSHDSYNEQFF. CDR3 nucleotide sequence: TGTGCCAGCAGTCACGACAGTTACAATGAGCAGTTCTTC.

This clonotype occurred a few times. The chain couples TRBV20-1 to TRBJ2-5; D gene uncertain. The CDR3 extends over 15 amino acids. V lost 2 bases to trimming and J lost 2 bases, with 15 bases between them. Per the germline V gene, CDR1 is DFQATT and CDR2 is SNEGSKA (reference sequence). The CDR3 DNA reads as TGCAGTGCTAGAATCAAGGGAAGTACACAAGAGACCCAGTACTTC. This codes for CSARIKGSTQETQYF.

This clonotype was recorded at least ten times. The gene calls are TRBV5-1 and TRBJ1-1; maybe TRBD1 (6 bases). Per germline, CDR1 SGHRS and CDR2 YFSETQ. Trimming took off 0 bases at V and 6 bases at J, with 12 bases between the two ends. The CDR3 is 14 amino acids. The CDR3 loop reads CASSLGQGSAEAFF. CDR3 DNA sequence: TGCGCCAGCAGCTTGGGGCAGGGGTCCGCTGAAGCTTTCTTT. Complete variable domain (other parts from reference TRBV5-1 and TRBJ1-1): KAGVTQTPRYLIKTRGQQVTLSCSPISGHRSVSWYQQTPGQGLQFLFEYFSETQRNKGNFPGRFSGRQFSNSRSEMNVSTLELGDSALYLCASSLGQGSAEAFFGQGTRLTVV.

This clonotype was observed many times. This chain links TRBV10-3 with TRBJ2-7, with 9 bases identical to TRBD1. With 11 bases clipped from V and 4 bases from J, the junction kept 6 bases outside the gene matches. CDR3 length: 12 residues. Germline V lookup: CDR1 ENHRY, CDR2 SYGVKD. CDR3 protein: CASGQGTYEQYF. DNA for the CDR3: TGTGCCTCCGGACAGGGGACTTACGAGCAGTACTTC.

Many counts were recorded for this clonotype. The chain combines TRBV27 with TRBJ2-1; 14 nucleotides align to TRBD2. This CDR3 is 18 amino acids long. The V gene's germline CDR1 is MNHEY and CDR2 SMNVEV (reference sequence). V was pared by 0 bases and J by 9 bases, with 10 bases of the junction left unmatched. This chain's CDR3 is CASSLSPSGTSGRGEQFF. CDR3 nucleotides: TGTGCCAGCAGTTTATCGCCTTCCGGGACTAGCGGGAGAGGTGAGCAGTTCTTC.

The chain links TRBV6-2 or TRBV6-3 to TRBJ1-1; D gene ambiguous. Looked up from germline, CDR1 is MNHEY and CDR2 is SVGEGT. The CDR3 extends over 13 amino acids. With 5 bases removed from V and 1 base from J, the gap between germline ends came to 8 bases. The CDR3 sequence: CASSNFRNTEAFF. For the CDR3, the DNA is TGTGCCAGCAGTAATTTTAGGAACACTGAAGCTTTCTTT.

This clonotype was counted many times. The rearrangement joins TRBV3-1 to TRBJ2-7; no firm D call. Germline V lookup: CDR1 LGHDT, CDR2 YNNKEL (reference sequence). Trimming left V 0 bases short and J 2 bases short, with 8 bases between. The CDR3 contains 14 residues. CDR3 nucleotides: TGTGCCAGCAGCCAAGAATGGACGGCCTACGAGCAGTACTTC. Protein product: CASSQEWTAYEQYF.

This clonotype was seen repeatedly, ten times or more. The chain joins TRBV7-2 to TRBJ2-7, with TRBD2 as a possible D gene (5 bases). Between the trimmed V and J ends, which lost 1 base and 7 bases, there was a span of 8 bases. CDR1 is SGHTA, CDR2 FQGNSA, per germline. There are 12 residues in the CDR3. The CDR3 is CASSLGKREQYF. In DNA form, the CDR3 reads TGTGCCAGCAGCTTAGGCAAGCGGGAGCAGTACTTC. The variable domain in full, with the rest retrieved from reference TRBV7-2 and TRBJ2-7, is GAGVSQSPSNKVTEKGKDVELRCDPISGHTALYWYRQSLGQGLEFLIYFQGNSAPDKSGLPSDRFSAERTGGSVSTLTIQRTQQEDSAVYLCASSLGKREQYFGPGTRLTVT.